This T cell receptor (beta chain) was recovered during a study of blood T cell repertoires in COVID-19 (TCRdb year 2020). Study-level background: Collaborator samples came from the United States, Italy and Spain and covered acute and convalescent phases of COVID-19. The prospective study material was composed of cDNA or gDNA derived from T cells, B-cell-depleted T cells, or PBMCs. Deeply sampled blood TCRbeta repertoires from subjects exposed to, actively infected with, or recovered from COVID-19 were included in the dataset. A freely available public database, intended as a resource for researchers studying the immune response to SARS-CoV-2, is where the repertoires were released. Samples came from the ongoing ImmuneRACE study (first 160 participants) plus 1,254 subjects from 6 global collaborators. The sample metadata nearly always contained a de-identified subject ID, COVID-19 status, age in years and sex. HLA class I and class II types, where available, came from metadata supplied by the sample provider rather than from assay-based typing. Summary of the overall study and its limitations: The amount of clinical and demographic metadata varied by source and participant and was provided uncurated.

This clone turned up a few times. Its antigen specificity is not known. No base quality values were provided; no much bigger clone lies one nucleotide off. From the cysteine through the phenylalanine, the CDR3 covers 13 amino acids. Just the 39-base CDR3 DNA is kept, in frame starting at base 1. Here V drops 4 bases and J drops 5 bases, and the junction holds 4 bases not matched to any gene. The immunoSEQ Assay, a bias-controlled multiplex PCR, was used to amplify TCRbeta CDR3 regions from genomic DNA. Under the source paper's analysis protocol: The number of nucleated cells in each sample was estimated by amplification of reference gene primers within the assay. Sequence reads were collapsed and filtered to measure the absolute abundance of every unique TCRbeta CDR3 rearrangement. For each sample, productive Simpson clonality was calculated by taking the square root of Simpson's diversity index across productive rearrangements. Here the immuneACCESS table is served through TCRdb, limited to in-frame sequences with V and J called. Missing clones are a known gap in these copies; in checked studies unresolved V genes cover under half, and the rest lacks a known reason. Clonal size and the V and J genes are those of that table, whereas D and trimming came from the DNA. The sample has 60,000 or so clones on record, 88% of them singletons. The top ten clones comprise about 4.3% of the sample.

Whole blood was collected in K2EDTA tubes by collaborating institutions according to the institutions' own protocols. For TCRbeta analysis, collaborator samples were shipped as frozen whole blood, as isolated PBMCs, or as DNA extracted from either sample type. The clonotype was recovered from a man aged 55 to 69 with acute or convalescent COVID-19. Sequences were obtained from peripheral blood. The receptor chain draws on TRBV12-3 or TRBV12-4 and TRBJ1-2, and 7 junctional nucleotides match TRBD1. The CDR3 has the sequence CASSYRGGYGYTF. The DNA reads TGTGCCAGCAGTTACAGGGGAGGATATGGCTACACCTTC.